This T cell receptor beta chain was profiled in a study of regulatory T cells in long-lasting Graves disease. This clonotype was picked up a small number of times. The CDR3 is 14 amino acids. Germline CDR1 SNHLY, CDR2 FYNNEI. V gave up 6 bases and J gave up 4 bases, with 13 bases separating them. Regarding time point: newly diagnosed GD, antithyroid drugs for less than 3 months. Extracted RNA from PBMCs served as the source of the TCR library. Through Arm-PCR of CDR3 regions and iRepertoire HTBI primers, TCR beta libraries were built. Using its own MiXCR run on the multiplex PCR reads, TCRdb lists one record per CDR3 protein. The table records roughly 610,000 distinct CDR3 sequences, about 15% of them present only once. This sample also belongs to another study, concerning T cells in Graves' hyperthyroidism and ophthalmopathy.

V and J are TRBV2 and TRBJ1-3; D is unclear. The receptor was isolated from a man aged 18 to 30 with Graves disease. Sequenced material: peripheral blood mononuclear cells (PBMCs), taken at new diagnosis, from a patient treated with antithyroid drugs. CDR3 loop: CASRPPNEGNTIYF. The CDR3 DNA follows: TGTGCCAGCAGGCCCCCAAATGAAGGAAACACCATATATTTT.